A single sample gave rise to the 2 T cell receptor beta chains below, sequenced in a study of blood T cell repertoires in COVID-19 (dated by TCRdb to 2019 to 2021). Library method: the immunoSEQ multiplex PCR assay. Imported from immuneACCESS, the table was reduced by TCRdb to in-frame sequences with V and J called. These copies leave out some clones; in studies compared against another copy, an unresolved V gene accounts for under half, and the cause of the remainder is not known. This sample has about 310,000 clones in its table, and 70% to 90% of those were observed once. Around 8% of the sample is taken by the ten largest. Input material: peripheral blood. The receptor source for this set is a woman aged 45-59 years who had recovered from COVID-19.

The J gene is TRBJ2-5, the V gene TRBV18; D is possibly TRBD1 (6 bases). This CDR3 contains 15 residues. Trimming took 3 bases from V and 5 from J, leaving 16 bases between them. Germline V gene data show CDR1 as KGHSH and CDR2 as LQKENI. The CDR3, as DNA: TGTGCCAGCTCACCCGTAGGACAGTACGGGGAGACCCAGTACTTC. This sequence encodes CASSPVGQYGETQYF. Variable domain in full (rest from reference TRBV18 and TRBJ2-5): NAGVMQNPRHLVRRRGQEARLRCSPMKGHSHVYWYRQLPEEGLKFMVYLQKENIIDESGMPKERFSAEFPKEGPSILRIQQVVRGDSAAYFCASSPVGQYGETQYFGPGTRLLVL.

This rearrangement joins TRBV5-4 to TRBJ2-7; 12 bases match TRBD2. The CDR3 covers 16 residues. The trim removed 3 bases at V and 2 bases at J, leaving 6 bases unmatched. Per germline, CDR1 SGHNT and CDR2 YYREEE (reference sequence). CDR3 amino acids: CASSSGLAGHPYEQYF. The CDR3 nucleotides are TGTGCCAGCAGCTCAGGACTAGCGGGACACCCCTACGAGCAGTACTTC. Full variable domain (outside the CDR3, taken from reference TRBV5-4 and TRBJ2-7): ETGVTQSPTHLIKTRGQQVTLRCSSQSGHNTVSWYQQALGQGPQFIFQYYREEENGRGNFPPRFSGLQFPNYSSELNVNALELDDSALYLCASSSGLAGHPYEQYFGPGTRLTVT.